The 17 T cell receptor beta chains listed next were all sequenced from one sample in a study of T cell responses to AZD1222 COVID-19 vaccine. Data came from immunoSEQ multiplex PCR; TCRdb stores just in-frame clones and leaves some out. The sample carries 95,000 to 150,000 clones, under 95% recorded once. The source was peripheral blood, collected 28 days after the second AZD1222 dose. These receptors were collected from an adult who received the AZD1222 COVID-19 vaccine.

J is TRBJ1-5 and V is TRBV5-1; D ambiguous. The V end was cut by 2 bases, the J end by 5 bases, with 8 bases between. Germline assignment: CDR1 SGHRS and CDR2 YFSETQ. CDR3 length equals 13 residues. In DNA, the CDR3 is TGCGCCAGCAGCTTCGAGGGAGATCAGCCCCAGCATTTT. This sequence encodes CASSFEGDQPQHF.

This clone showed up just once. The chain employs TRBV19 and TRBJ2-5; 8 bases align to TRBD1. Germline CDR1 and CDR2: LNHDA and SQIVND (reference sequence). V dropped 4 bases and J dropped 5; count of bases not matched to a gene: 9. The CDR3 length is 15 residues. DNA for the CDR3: TGTGCCAGTAGTAGTATACAGGGGGATGGGGAGACCCAGTACTTC. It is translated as CASSSIQGDGETQYF. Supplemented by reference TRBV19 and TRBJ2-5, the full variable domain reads DGGITQSPKYLFRKEGQNVTLSCEQNLNHDAMYWYRQDPGQGLRLIYYSQIVNDFQKGDIAEGYSVSREKKESFPLTVTSAQKNPTAFYLCASSSIQGDGETQYFGPGTRLLVL.

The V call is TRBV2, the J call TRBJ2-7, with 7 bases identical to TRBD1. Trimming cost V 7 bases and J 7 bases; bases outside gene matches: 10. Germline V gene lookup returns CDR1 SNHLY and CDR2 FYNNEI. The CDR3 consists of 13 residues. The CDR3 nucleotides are TGTGCCAGCAACCGGGACAGTGTGTCAGAGCAGTACTTC. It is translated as CASNRDSVSEQYF.

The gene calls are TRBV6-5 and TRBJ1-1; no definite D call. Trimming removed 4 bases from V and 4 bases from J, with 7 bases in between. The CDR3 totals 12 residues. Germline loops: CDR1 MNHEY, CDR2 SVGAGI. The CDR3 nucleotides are TGTGCCAGCAGTTCCCCGGGCACTGAAGCTTTCTTT. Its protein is CASSSPGTEAFF.

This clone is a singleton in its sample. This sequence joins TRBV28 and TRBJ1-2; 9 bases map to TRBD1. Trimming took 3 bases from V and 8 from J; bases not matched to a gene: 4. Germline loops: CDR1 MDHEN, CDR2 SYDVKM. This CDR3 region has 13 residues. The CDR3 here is CASSLHRGLGYTF. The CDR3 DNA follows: TGTGCCAGCAGTTTGCACAGGGGGCTCGGCTACACCTTC.

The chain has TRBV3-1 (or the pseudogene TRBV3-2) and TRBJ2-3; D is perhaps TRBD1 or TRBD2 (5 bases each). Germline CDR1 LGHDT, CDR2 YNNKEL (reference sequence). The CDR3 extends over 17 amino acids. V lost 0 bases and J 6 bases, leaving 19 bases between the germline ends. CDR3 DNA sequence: TGTGCCAGCAGCCAAGATCCCGGGGCCGGGCTGCTGGATACGCAGTATTTT. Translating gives CASSQDPGAGLLDTQYF.

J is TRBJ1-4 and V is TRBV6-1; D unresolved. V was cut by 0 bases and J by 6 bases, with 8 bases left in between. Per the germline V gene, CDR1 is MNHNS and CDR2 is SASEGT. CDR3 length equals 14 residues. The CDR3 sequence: CASSEAGVYEKLFF. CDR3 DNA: TGTGCCAGCAGTGAAGCTGGGGTTTATGAAAAACTGTTTTTT.

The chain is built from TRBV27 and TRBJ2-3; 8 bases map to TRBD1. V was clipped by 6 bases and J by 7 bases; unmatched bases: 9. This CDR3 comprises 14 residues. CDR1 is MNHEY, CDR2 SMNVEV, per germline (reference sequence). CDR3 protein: CASSRGLGGHTQYF. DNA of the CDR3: TGTGCCAGCAGCAGGGGGCTCGGAGGTCATACGCAGTATTTT.

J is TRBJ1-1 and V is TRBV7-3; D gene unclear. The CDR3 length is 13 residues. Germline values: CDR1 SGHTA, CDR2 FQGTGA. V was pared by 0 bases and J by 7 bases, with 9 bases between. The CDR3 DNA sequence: TGTGCCAGCAGCTTAACTAGAGACGGTGAAGCTTTCTTT. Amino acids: CASSLTRDGEAFF.

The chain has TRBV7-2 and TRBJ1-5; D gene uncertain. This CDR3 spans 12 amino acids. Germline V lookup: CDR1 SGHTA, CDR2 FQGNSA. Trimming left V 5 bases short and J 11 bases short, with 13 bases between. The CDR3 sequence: CASSHQEDAQHF. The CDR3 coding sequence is TGTGCCAGCAGCCATCAGGAAGACGCCCAGCATTTT.

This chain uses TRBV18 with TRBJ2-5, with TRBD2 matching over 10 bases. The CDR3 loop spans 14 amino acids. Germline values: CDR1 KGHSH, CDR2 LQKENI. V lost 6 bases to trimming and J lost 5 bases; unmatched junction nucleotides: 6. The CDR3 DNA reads TGTGCCAGCTCTCTAGCGGGAGCCGGCGAGACCCAGTACTTC. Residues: CASSLAGAGETQYF.

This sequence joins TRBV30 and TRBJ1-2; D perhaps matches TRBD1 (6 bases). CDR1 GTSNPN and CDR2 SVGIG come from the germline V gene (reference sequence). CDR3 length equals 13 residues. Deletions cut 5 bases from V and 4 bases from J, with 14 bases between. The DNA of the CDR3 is TGTGCCTGGTCTGGGGGGGGCGCCTATGGCTACACCTTC. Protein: CAWSGGGAYGYTF.

CDR3 sequence (DNA): TGTGCCAGTGCAGATTTGGGGGGGCCCCAGCATTTT. It is translated as CASADLGGPQHF. The J gene is TRBJ1-5, the V gene TRBV24-1, with a possible D match to TRBD1 (5 bases). CDR1 and CDR2 from the germline V gene are KGHDR and SFDVKD. The V and J ends lost 11 bases and 9 bases respectively, with 16 bases between them. This CDR3 has 12 residues.

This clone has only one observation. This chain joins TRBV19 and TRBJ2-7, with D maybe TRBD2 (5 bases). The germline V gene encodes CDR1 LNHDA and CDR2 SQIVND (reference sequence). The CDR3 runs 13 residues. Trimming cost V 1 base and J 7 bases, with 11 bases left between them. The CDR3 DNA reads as TGTGCCAGTAGTATAGGACCGGCGGGTGAGCAGTACTTC. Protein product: CASSIGPAGEQYF.

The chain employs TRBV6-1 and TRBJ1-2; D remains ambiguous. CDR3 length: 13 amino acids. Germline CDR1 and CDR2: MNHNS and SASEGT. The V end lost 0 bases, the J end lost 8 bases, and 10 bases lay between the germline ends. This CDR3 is CASSEAGQRGYTF. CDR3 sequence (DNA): TGTGCCAGCAGTGAAGCTGGGCAGAGAGGCTACACCTTC.

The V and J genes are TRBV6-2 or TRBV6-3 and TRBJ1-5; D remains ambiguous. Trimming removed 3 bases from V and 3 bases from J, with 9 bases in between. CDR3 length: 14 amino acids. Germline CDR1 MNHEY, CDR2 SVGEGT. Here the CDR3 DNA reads TGTGCCAGCAGTTATTTAAGTCCCAATCAGCCCCAGCATTTT. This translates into CASSYLSPNQPQHF.

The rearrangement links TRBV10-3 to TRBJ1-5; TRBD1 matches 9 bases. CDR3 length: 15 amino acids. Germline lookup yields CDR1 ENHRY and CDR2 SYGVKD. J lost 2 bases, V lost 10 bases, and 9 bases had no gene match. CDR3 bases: TGTGCCACCAAAACAGGGGGCCTTGGCAATCAGCCCCAGCATTTT. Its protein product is CATKTGGLGNQPQHF.